This record concerns one T cell receptor beta chain sequence. The data were obtained in a study of radiotherapy plus CTLA-4 blockade in lung cancer. Some clones are missing from TCRdb's copy, which holds only in-frame ones; the method was immunoSEQ multiplex PCR. The table lists about 97,000 clones, 65% to 80% of them singletons, with around 3% in the top ten. The CDR3 is 13 residues long. J was trimmed by 3 bases and V by 7 bases; bases with no gene match: 5. Germline V gives CDR1 MDHEN, CDR2 SYDVKM. The TCR was taken from a human donor with non-small cell lung cancer who had a partial response to radiotherapy plus ipilimumab. Some clones in this sample may be carry-over from other donors' samples. The rearrangement links TRBV28 to TRBJ1-2; 7 bases are shared with TRBD1. The sequenced sample was peripheral blood, obtained from a patient treated with radiotherapy plus ipilimumab. Written as DNA, the CDR3 is TGTGCCAGCACCGAACAGGGGTACTATGGCTACACCTTC. This encodes CASTEQGYYGYTF.